The clone carrying this T cell receptor beta chain has only a few counts. Its antigen is not known. The data originate from a study of shared clonotypes between healthy human individuals. Study observations and caveats: A handful of donors shared approximately 5% of their naive CD4 clonotypes.

Clones were sequenced by immunoSEQ multiplex PCR, and TCRdb holds only the in-frame ones, with some missing. In the table there are 2 million to 3 million clones, just over 90% of which are singletons. Sequenced sample: naive CD4+ T cells sorted from blood. Stated subset: CD45RA+ positively selected. The TCR originated in a man aged 18 to 29 in good health.

The CDR3 sequence: CASSAPQGFNSPLHF. In DNA form, the CDR3 reads TGTGCCAGCAGTGCCCCACAGGGTTTTAATTCACCCCTCCACTTT. The V call is TRBV25-1, the J call TRBJ1-6; tentative D call: TRBD1 (6 bases). V lost 4 bases and J 6 bases, leaving 13 bases between the germline ends. From germline, CDR1 is MGHDK and CDR2 SYGVNS. The CDR3 extends over 15 amino acids.